This T cell receptor (beta chain) was recovered during a study of cytomegalovirus exposure and HLA in healthy donors. Broader study findings: One variant, a missense change in DCLRE1C, was linked in a later analysis to TCR beta V- and J-gene trimming. Prediction of most subjects' HLA-A and HLA-B alleles by TCR beta sequences was reportedly accurate. Previous analysis showed most TCR beta V segments were productive about 90% or about 30% of the time. By HLA locus, TCR association rates varied in a later analysis, with DRB1 showing the most and HLA-C the fewest.

Primers: 60 Vbeta forward and 13 Jbeta reverse. TCRdb's copy holds only in-frame clones and misses some; the assay was immunoSEQ multiplex PCR. The sample includes over 110,000 clones, around 78% of them seen just once. Worth noting for this clone: Its antigen is currently unknown.

The ends lost 6 bases at V and 9 bases at J; junction bases unmatched: 19. CDR1 and CDR2 from the germline V gene are SGHVS and FQNEAQ. The CDR3 runs to 17 residues. Sequencing used PBMCs. V is TRBV7-8 and J is TRBJ2-7, with 11 positions matching TRBD2. The TCR originated in a woman aged 35 to 49 in good health and CMV-seropositive. Here the CDR3 DNA reads TGTGCCAGCAGTTTGGTGGCACGTAGCGGGAGGGCCGGACGGCAGTACTTC. Translating it yields CASSLVARSGRAGRQYF.